The next 15 T cell receptor beta chains were all read from a single sample in a study of blood T cells in healthy people across ages. Alongside a J-beta primer mix, a sample-barcoded 5' primer served in a second PCR lasting roughly 7 to 11 cycles. TCRdb re-called the 5' RACE reads with MiXCR, one entry per CDR3 protein. This table has around 820,000 distinct CDR3 sequences, roughly 25% appearing once. The data were also submitted as part of a second study, on T cells of mothers and their children.

Sequencing was performed on blood. These receptors all come from a boy between 10 and 17 years old in good health.

Notes on this clonotype: The junction shows a germline mismatch at one end, possibly a read error. The chain employs TRBV29-1 and TRBJ1-2; D is unresolved. Germline V lookup: CDR1 SQVTM, CDR2 ANQGSEA. The CDR3 contains 11 residues. The CDR3 sequence: CSVEFPLGYTF. The CDR3 region has the DNA TGCAGCGTTGAATTCCCACTTGGCTATACCTTC.

The table lists this clonotype with many counts. The chain joins TRBV28 to TRBJ2-1, with D perhaps TRBD1 (5 bases). In germline, CDR1 is MDHEN, CDR2 SYDVKM. Trimming left V 4 bases short and J 8 bases short, with 24 bases between. CDR3 length: 17 amino acids. The CDR3 protein is CASSSRQGSPPGDEQFF. CDR3 in DNA: TGTGCCAGCAGTTCAAGGCAGGGATCCCCTCCTGGGGATGAGCAGTTCTTC.

This chain uses TRBV4-3 with TRBJ1-6; D uncertain. The V and J ends lost 0 bases and 8 bases respectively, with 14 bases between them. Germline V CDR1 and CDR2: LGHNA, YSLEER. The CDR3 is 16 residues long. The CDR3 nucleotides are TGCGCCAGCAGCCAAGAAAGGGTTGTCTGGTATTCACCCCTCCACTTT. Protein product: CASSQERVVWYSPLHF.

J is TRBJ2-7 and V is TRBV18; no clear D gene. The CDR3 is made up of 13 amino acids. Germline V CDR1 and CDR2: KGHSH, LQKENI. Trimming removed 2 bases at V and 8 bases at J, with 13 bases between. The CDR3 coding sequence is TGTGCCAGCTCACCAATGGATTACAGACAGCAGTACTTC. It is translated as CASSPMDYRQQYF.

This clonotype was found many times. The chain couples TRBV12-3 or TRBV12-4 to TRBJ1-2, with D unclear. CDR3 length: 12 amino acids. Trimming took 4 bases from V and 2 from J, leaving 5 bases between them. CDR3 loop: CASSYGNYGYTF. For the CDR3, the DNA is TGTGCCAGCAGTTACGGGAACTATGGCTACACCTTC.

This clonotype was counted only a few times. A much larger clone lies a single base off, so this may be a read error. The chain is built from TRBV5-6 and TRBJ1-5, with TRBD1 matching over 7 bases. The CDR3 spans 13 residues. Germline CDR1 is SGHDT and CDR2 is YYEEEE. With 4 bases clipped from V and 5 bases from J, the junction kept 3 bases outside the gene matches. CDR3 DNA sequence: TGTGCCAGCAGCCAAGGGGGCCATCAGCCCCAGCATTTT. Encoded protein: CASSQGGHQPQHF.

This chain uses TRBV4-3 with TRBJ2-1; D gene ambiguous. Trimming stripped 3 bases from V and 3 bases from J, with 21 bases between. Per germline, CDR1 LGHNA and CDR2 YSLEER. The CDR3 spans 18 residues. The CDR3 loop is CASSQRTSPSQNYNEQFF. The CDR3 DNA reads TGCGCCAGCAGCCAGAGGACCAGTCCTTCTCAGAACTACAATGAGCAGTTCTTC.

J is TRBJ1-2 and V is TRBV7-2; 9 bases fit TRBD1. Germline V gives CDR1 SGHTA, CDR2 FQGNSA. J lost 6 bases, V lost 3 bases, and 8 bases had no gene match. CDR3 length equals 15 residues. The CDR3 sequence is CASSFGTGLRDGYTF. CDR3 in DNA: TGTGCCAGCAGCTTTGGGACAGGGTTAAGGGATGGCTACACCTTC. The whole variable domain, remainder taken from reference TRBV7-2 and TRBJ1-2, is GAGVSQSPSNKVTEKGKDVELRCDPISGHTALYWYRQSLGQGLEFLIYFQGNSAPDKSGLPSDRFSAERTGGSVSTLTIQRTQQEDSAVYLCASSFGTGLRDGYTFGSGTRLTVV.

This clonotype appeared a few times. This chain uses TRBV15 with TRBJ2-4; D is possibly TRBD2 (5 bases). Germline CDR1 is LNHNV and CDR2 is YYDKDF (reference sequence). The CDR3 totals 16 residues. Trimming cost V 0 bases and J 7 bases, with 16 bases left between them. The CDR3 protein is CATSREGASIANIQYF. Here the CDR3 DNA reads TGTGCCACCAGCAGAGAGGGAGCTAGCATCGCCAACATTCAGTACTTC. Filled out from reference TRBV15 and TRBJ2-4, the complete variable domain reads DAMVIQNPRYQVTQFGKPVTLSCSQTLNHNVMYWYQQKSSQAPKLLFHYYDKDFNNEADTPDNFQSRRPNTSFCFLDIRSPGLGDTAMYLCATSREGASIANIQYFGAGTRLSVL.

The J gene is TRBJ1-1, the V gene TRBV29-1; D ambiguous. Trimming removed 1 base at V and 3 bases at J, with 15 bases between. Germline CDR1 reads SQVTM; CDR2 reads ANQGSEA. The CDR3 runs to 15 residues. The CDR3 reads CSVEGLIRADTEAFF. CDR3 sequence (DNA): TGCAGCGTTGAAGGGCTCATCCGAGCGGACACTGAAGCTTTCTTT.

The chain employs TRBV29-1 and TRBJ2-1; D not certain. With 8 bases removed from V and 7 bases from J, the gap between germline ends came to 21 bases. Germline CDR1 and CDR2: SQVTM and ANQGSEA. CDR3 length: 14 residues. CDR3 in DNA: TGCAGCACCCCAACATTGGACGCCTCAAATGAGCAGTTCTTC. Amino acids: CSTPTLDASNEQFF.

The rearrangement joins TRBV29-1 to TRBJ2-5; 8 bases match TRBD2. The J call may not be correct, given that the DNA end is closer to TRBJ2-1. The germline gives CDR1 SQVTM, CDR2 ANQGSEA. The CDR3 sequence is 15 residues long. CDR3 residues: CSVESVGGRLNEQFF. The CDR3, as DNA: TGCAGCGTTGAATCGGTTGGCGGGAGGTTAAATGAGCAGTTCTTC.

The chain uses TRBV5-1 and TRBJ1-5, with a weak D call TRBD1 (6 bases). Germline V CDR1 and CDR2: SGHRS, YFSETQ. This CDR3 spans 12 amino acids. Trimming shortened V by 2 bases and J by 9 bases, and 9 bases separated the two germline ends. CDR3 sequence: CASSFGQRPQHF. DNA of the CDR3: TGCGCCAGCAGCTTCGGACAGCGGCCCCAGCATTTT.

The rearrangement links TRBV20-1 to TRBJ1-5; tentatively, D is TRBD1 (6 bases). V dropped 0 bases and J dropped 1 base, with 10 bases sitting between them. The CDR3 contains 15 residues. Germline CDR1 DFQATT, CDR2 SNEGSKA (reference sequence). The CDR3 spells CSARERGQSNQPQHF. The DNA for the CDR3 is TGCAGTGCTAGAGAAAGAGGACAGAGCAATCAGCCCCAGCATTTT.

The chain employs TRBV12-3 or TRBV12-4 and TRBJ1-4, with TRBD1 as a possible D gene (5 bases). The CDR3 is 15 amino acids. Trimming shortened V by 6 bases and J by 0 bases, and 11 bases separated the two germline ends. The DNA for the CDR3 is TGTGCCAGCAGGCCCTGGGGCGCAACTAATGAAAAACTGTTTTTT. It is translated as CASRPWGATNEKLFF.